This T cell receptor beta chain came from a study of cytomegalovirus exposure and HLA in healthy donors. Study-level points and caveats: Cytomegalovirus-associated TCR beta chains were listed, numbering 164.

For this clone: Its antigen remains unidentified.

Donors likely had unrecorded immune exposures despite being nominally healthy when sampled. Both 60 Vbeta primers and 13 Jbeta primers went into the PCR. Profiling relied on immunoSEQ multiplex PCR, and the TCRdb table lists in-frame clones only, not all of them. The sample contains roughly 190,000 clones, roughly four fifths of which appear only once. This sequence was found in a woman between 18 and 29 years old in good health and CMV-seronegative. The sequenced sample consisted of PBMCs.

The DNA of the CDR3 is TGTGCCAGCAGTTTGCAAACACCAATTAATGGCTACACCTTC. Its translation is CASSLQTPINGYTF. The chain combines TRBV6-5 with TRBJ1-2; D not resolved. With 4 bases removed from V and 6 bases from J, the gap between germline ends came to 15 bases. Germline V gives CDR1 MNHEY, CDR2 SVGAGI. CDR3 length: 14 residues.